This T cell receptor beta chain comes out of a study of radiation and T cells in renal cell carcinoma. CDR3 length: 15 amino acids. Germline-derived CDR1 and CDR2 are MDHEN and SYDVKM. Deletions cut 3 bases from V and 4 bases from J, with 15 bases between. This clone was picked up a small number of times. Clones were sequenced by immunoSEQ multiplex PCR, and TCRdb holds only the in-frame ones, with some missing. The table has 15,000 or so clones, approximately 56% seen once. Noted treatment: treatment-naive control, cytoreductive nephrectomy. Sequenced material: tumor tissue, taken from a patient whose treatment was nephrectomy without radiotherapy. V is TRBV28 and J is TRBJ1-1; perhaps TRBD1 as D (5 bases). This clonotype was obtained from a man in his 60s with renal cell carcinoma. In DNA form, the CDR3 reads TGTGCCAGCAGTTTTGGGGACGGGCGTCGCACTGAAGCTTTCTTT. Its translation: CASSFGDGRRTEAFF.